The sequence of this TCR beta chain was determined in a study of tumor-infiltrating lymphocytes in localized non-small cell lung cancer. Study-level findings and limits: Technical variation could not be separated from intratumor heterogeneity here.

Libraries were prepared by immunoSEQ multiplex PCR; TCRdb keeps only in-frame clonotypes and omits some of them. The sample holds some 5,000 clones, roughly four fifths seen once. Germline-derived CDR1 and CDR2 are MDHEN and SYDVKM. This CDR3 comprises 13 residues. The V gene lost 3 bases and the J gene lost 5 bases, with 10 bases spanning the gap. Of note for this clone: Antigen specificity is unknown.

The sample comprised lung tumor tissue. This rearrangement joins TRBV28 to TRBJ1-2, with D uncertain. This receptor was identified in a human donor with non-small cell lung cancer. The CDR3 protein is CASSLALRYGYTF. In nucleotides, the CDR3 is TGTGCCAGCAGTTTGGCCCTTCGGTATGGCTACACCTTC.